This entry lists 9 T cell receptor beta chains sequenced from one sample in a study of CD8 T cells in Susac syndrome. RNA totalling roughly 0.45 to 1 ug underwent reverse transcription with random hexamers. From the immunoSEQ multiplex PCR reads, TCRdb called clonotypes with MiXCR, one entry per CDR3 protein. Of around 230,000 distinct CDR3 sequences listed, 95% to 97% are singletons. Source material: CD4+ T cells from PBMCs. Every receptor here comes from a human donor with Susac syndrome.

The chain combines TRBV11-3 with TRBJ2-5; D is perhaps TRBD2 (6 bases). The CDR3 is made up of 14 amino acids. Germline V gene data show CDR1 as SGHNT and CDR2 as YENEEA. Trimming shortened V by 5 bases and J by 4 bases, and 14 bases separated the two germline ends. The CDR3 nucleotides are TGTGCCAGCAGCCGGCTAGCGCGAATAGAGACCCAGTACTTC. This codes for CASSRLARIETQYF.

In DNA, the CDR3 is TGTGCCAGCAGCCAGACAGGGGTCCACGAGCAGTACTTC. It translates to CASSQTGVHEQYF. The rearrangement uses TRBV27 and TRBJ2-7; TRBD1 aligns across 8 bases. The CDR3 spans 13 residues. The V gene end was trimmed by 6 bases and the J gene end by 5 bases; junction bases not matched to a gene: 6. In germline, CDR1 is MNHEY, CDR2 SMNVEV (reference sequence).

This clonotype was recorded once. The V gene is TRBV5-4, the J gene TRBJ2-1; TRBD2 matches 7 bases. Per germline, CDR1 SGHNT and CDR2 YYREEE (reference sequence). The CDR3 is made up of 15 amino acids. V dropped 0 bases and J dropped 1; count of bases not matched to a gene: 1. The CDR3 protein is CASSLASGSYNEQFF. The CDR3 DNA sequence: TGTGCCAGCAGCTTGGCTAGCGGTTCCTACAATGAGCAGTTCTTC.

The genes are TRBV12-3 or TRBV12-4 and TRBJ2-5, with D perhaps given as TRBD1 or TRBD2 (6 bases each). The CDR3 is 15 residues long. Trimming stripped 4 bases from V and 5 bases from J, with 17 bases between. DNA of the CDR3: TGTGCCAGCAGTTCTAGAAGGAGGGGGATGGAGACCCAGTACTTC. Translated, it gives CASSSRRRGMETQYF.

This chain uses TRBV6-6 with TRBJ2-7, with TRBD1 identical over 7 bases. Germline V gives CDR1 MNHNY, CDR2 SVGAGI (reference sequence). The CDR3 covers 13 residues. V shed 6 bases and J 3 bases; nucleotides not matched to a gene: 5. The CDR3 loop is CASSPTGIYEQYF. DNA for the CDR3: TGTGCCAGCAGCCCGACAGGGATCTACGAGCAGTACTTC.

J is TRBJ1-4 and V is TRBV9; D uncertain. Germline lookup yields CDR1 SGDLS and CDR2 YYNGEE. The CDR3 is made up of 14 amino acids. Trimming pared 0 bases from V and 5 bases from J, leaving 8 bases between. The CDR3 nucleotides read TGTGCCAGCAGCGTAGCGGCCGGGAATGAAAAACTGTTTTTT. It yields the protein CASSVAAGNEKLFF.

The rearrangement uses TRBV2 and TRBJ2-5; TRBD2 might be the D (5 bases). CDR1 and CDR2 from the germline V gene are SNHLY and FYNNEI. Trimming stripped 11 bases from V and 4 bases from J, with 20 bases between. CDR3 length equals 14 residues. The chain's CDR3 is CAGEGLVGGETQYF. As DNA, the CDR3 is TGTGCCGGGGAAGGACTCGTTGGCGGAGAGACCCAGTACTTC.

The rearrangement joins TRBV3-1 to TRBJ2-1; 12 bases match TRBD2. The V and J ends lost 2 bases and 6 bases, in that order; junction bases with no gene match: 2. CDR1 is LGHDT and CDR2 is YNNKEL in the germline V gene (reference sequence). The CDR3 has 15 amino acids. The CDR3 is CASSQPSGRGNEQFF. CDR3 bases: TGTGCCAGCAGCCAACCTAGCGGGAGGGGCAATGAGCAGTTCTTC.

The rearrangement uses TRBV7-6 and TRBJ2-5; D call uncertain. Trimming removed 0 bases from V and 3 bases from J, with 5 bases in between. Germline V gives CDR1 SGHVS, CDR2 FNYEAQ. This CDR3 has 13 residues. CDR3 bases: TGTGCCAGCAGCTTAGCGCCGGAAGAGACCCAGTACTTC. Translated: CASSLAPEETQYF.